This T cell receptor (beta chain) is from a study of cytomegalovirus exposure and HLA in healthy donors. The V gene's germline CDR1 is SGDLS and CDR2 YYNGEE. The CDR3 runs 15 residues. The J segment lost 5 bases and the V segment lost 7 bases, leaving 13 bases of the junction unmatched. Study-level results: Reports described diagnosis of cytomegalovirus status by the classifier as highly specific and sensitive. Most TCR sequences were uncommon, yet certain public TCRs appeared in many donors. TCR beta V- and J-gene trimming, according to a later analysis, was linked to a missense DCLRE1C variant.

The PCR made use of 60 Vbeta and 13 Jbeta primers. Clones were read by immunoSEQ multiplex PCR, and TCRdb kept only the in-frame ones, dropping some. Here the sample spans about 82,000 clones, 70% to 85% being singletons. Note on this clone: The antigen is unknown.

The source of this sequence is a man between 25 and 39 years old in good health and CMV-seropositive. Sequenced material: PBMCs. The rearrangement joins TRBV9 to TRBJ2-3; TRBD2 agrees at 7 bases. The CDR3 loop reads CASQPSWAGEDTQYF. CDR3 bases: TGTGCCAGCCAACCCTCTTGGGCGGGAGAAGATACGCAGTATTTT.